The rows below give T cell receptor beta chains drawn from one sample of a study of cytomegalovirus exposure and HLA in healthy donors. Method: immunoSEQ multiplex PCR; TCRdb's copy keeps in-frame clones and lacks some. The sample shows 150,000 to 250,000 clones, around 83% of them seen only once. The sequenced sample consisted of PBMCs. These receptors were collected from a woman aged 30 to 39 in good health and CMV-seropositive. Each CDR3 is given with its conserved first and last residue. D genes are given only for firm matches. Only some rows state a clone size, as once, few, many or a class for expanded clones.

D: .
size: few
J: TRBJ1-1
V: TRBV5-1
DNA: TGCGCCAGCAGCTTGGAAGGGGGAGAGGCTTTCTTT
CDR3: CASSLEGGEAFF

D: .
size: .
J: TRBJ2-7
V: TRBV5-1
DNA: TGCGCCAGCAGCTTGGCCCGGTCCTACGAGCAGTACTTC
CDR3: CASSLARSYEQYF

D: .
size: .
J: TRBJ2-7
V: TRBV19
DNA: TGTGCCAGTAGCGATTCCAGCGGGTTCTACGAGCAGTACTTC
CDR3: CASSDSSGFYEQYF

D: TRBD1
size: .
J: TRBJ1-2
V: TRBV15
DNA: TGTGCCACCAGCAGAGGCAGGGGGCCTGGCTATGGCTACACCTTC
CDR3: CATSRGRGPGYGYTF

D: TRBD1
size: .
J: TRBJ2-3
V: TRBV11-3
DNA: TGTGCCAGCAGCTCGGGACAGGGGGCGGCAGATACGCAGTATTTT
CDR3: CASSSGQGAADTQYF

D: .
size: .
J: TRBJ2-5
V: TRBV28
DNA: TGTGCCAGCGGGGCTGATGGGGCCCAGTACTTC
CDR3: CASGADGAQYF

D: .
size: .
J: TRBJ2-7
V: TRBV11-3
DNA: TGTGCCAGCAGCTTAGAAGGGGGCGAGCAGTACTTC
CDR3: CASSLEGGEQYF

D: .
size: .
J: TRBJ2-7
V: TRBV6-5
DNA: TGTGCCAGCAGTTACGTCAGGGCCTCTTCCTACGAGCAGTACTTC
CDR3: CASSYVRASSYEQYF

D: .
size: .
J: TRBJ2-7
V: TRBV27
DNA: TGTGCCAGCAGTTTAGCGGTCCCCTACGAGCAGTACTTC
CDR3: CASSLAVPYEQYF

D: .
size: .
J: TRBJ2-2
V: TRBV2
DNA: TGTGCCAGCAGTGATAGGAGGGACGTCACCGGGGAGCTGTTTTTT
CDR3: CASSDRRDVTGELFF

D: .
size: few
J: TRBJ2-7
V: TRBV5-1
DNA: TGCGCCAGCAGCTTGGAATACAACGAGCAGTACTTC
CDR3: CASSLEYNEQYF

D: TRBD1
size: .
J: TRBJ1-2
V: TRBV5-1
DNA: TGCGCCAGCAGCTTAGACCCCCAGGGGGTTGGCTATGGCTACACCTTC
CDR3: CASSLDPQGVGYGYTF

D: .
size: .
J: TRBJ2-7
V: TRBV9
DNA: TGTGCCAGCAGCGTAGGCGGGCAGACCGTTTACGAGCAGTACTTC
CDR3: CASSVGGQTVYEQYF

D: .
size: .
J: TRBJ1-1
V: TRBV5-6
DNA: TGTGCCAGCAGCACGGGACTGATGAACACTGAAGCTTTCTTT
CDR3: CASSTGLMNTEAFF

D: .
size: .
J: TRBJ2-7
V: TRBV6-5
DNA: TGTGCCAGTGCGACTAGGGGCTACGAGCAGTACTTC
CDR3: CASATRGYEQYF

D: .
size: .
J: TRBJ1-3
V: TRBV4-2
DNA: TGTGCCAGCAGCCACAACGAGGCAGTTTCTGGAAACACCATATATTTT
CDR3: CASSHNEAVSGNTIYF

D: .
size: .
J: TRBJ2-7
V: TRBV27
DNA: TGTGCCAGCAGTTTCGGGAACGGTATTTACGAGCAGTACTTC
CDR3: CASSFGNGIYEQYF

D: TRBD1
size: .
J: TRBJ1-2
V: TRBV4-2
DNA: TGTGCCAGCAGCCAAGATCGATTAGGGGGCGATTTGGGTGGCTACACCTTC
CDR3: CASSQDRLGGDLGGYTF

D: TRBD1
size: .
J: TRBJ1-2
V: TRBV28
DNA: TGTGCCAGCAGTCTCATGACAGGGAACTATGGCTACACCTTC
CDR3: CASSLMTGNYGYTF

D: .
size: .
J: TRBJ2-7
V: TRBV6-1
DNA: TGTGCCAGTACGACTGACCCAGCTTCGTCCTACGAGCAGTACTTC
CDR3: CASTTDPASSYEQYF

D: .
size: .
J: TRBJ2-3
V: TRBV30
DNA: TGTGCCTGGAGTACCTTAGGAGGTACGCAGTATTTT
CDR3: CAWSTLGGTQYF

D: .
size: .
J: TRBJ1-5
V: TRBV5-1
DNA: TGCGCCAGCAGCTTGTCCGGGGGTAATCAGCCCCAGCATTTT
CDR3: CASSLSGGNQPQHF

D: .
size: .
J: TRBJ2-1
V: TRBV7-2
DNA: TGTGCCAGCACCCCTTCCTCCGGCGGCAATGAGCAGTTCTTC
CDR3: CASTPSSGGNEQFF

D: .
size: .
J: TRBJ2-7
V: TRBV5-8
DNA: TGTGCCAGCAGCTTGACAGGGAATTACGAGCAGTACTTC
CDR3: CASSLTGNYEQYF

D: TRBD2
size: .
J: TRBJ2-1
V: TRBV27
DNA: TGTGCCAGCAGAAACCGGGCTAGCGGGAGTTACTACAATGAGCAGTTCTTC
CDR3: CASRNRASGSYYNEQFF

D: .
size: .
J: TRBJ1-3
V: TRBV5-6
DNA: TGTGCCAGCAGCTTGAATTCGCGGGGCCTGCTCATCTCTGGAAACACCATATATTTT
CDR3: CASSLNSRGLLISGNTIYF

D: .
size: .
J: TRBJ1-1
V: TRBV12-5
DNA: TGTGCTAGTGCCCTCCAAGGGGACACTGAAGCTTTCTTT
CDR3: CASALQGDTEAFF

D: TRBD1
size: .
J: TRBJ1-2
V: TRBV2
DNA: TGTGCCAGCAGTTGGAGCAGGGGGACCGGGTATGGCTACACCTTC
CDR3: CASSWSRGTGYGYTF

D: .
size: once
J: TRBJ2-7
V: TRBV18
DNA: TGTGCCAGCTCACCGCGGTCAGATAGTAGAGACGAGCAGTACTTC
CDR3: CASSPRSDSRDEQYF

D: .
size: .
J: TRBJ2-1
V: TRBV11-3
DNA: TGTGCCAGCAGCAGACAGAACTCCTACAATGAGCAGTTCTTC
CDR3: CASSRQNSYNEQFF

D: TRBD2
size: .
J: TRBJ2-1
V: TRBV19
DNA: TGTGCCACTATAGCGGGGCGGTGGTCCAATGAGCAGTTCTTC
CDR3: CATIAGRWSNEQFF

D: .
size: .
J: TRBJ1-5
V: TRBV30
DNA: TGTGCCTGGAGTGCTTGGGGAGGTCAGCCCCAGCATTTT
CDR3: CAWSAWGGQPQHF

D: TRBD1
size: .
J: TRBJ1-1
V: TRBV5-4
DNA: TGTGCCAGCAGCTTAGGACAGGCGGGCACTGAAGCTTTCTTT
CDR3: CASSLGQAGTEAFF

D: TRBD1
size: .
J: TRBJ1-5
V: TRBV5-1
DNA: TGCGCCAGCAGCATCGGGACAGACAATCAGCCCCAGCATTTT
CDR3: CASSIGTDNQPQHF

D: .
size: .
J: TRBJ2-7
V: TRBV7-9
DNA: TGTGCCAGCAGCCGTAGACTCAGCTACGAGCAGTACTTC
CDR3: CASSRRLSYEQYF

D: .
size: .
J: TRBJ2-2
V: TRBV15
DNA: TGTGCCACCAGCAGGTCCCCAGGGGAGGGGAGAACCGGGGAGCTGTTTTTT
CDR3: CATSRSPGEGRTGELFF

D: .
size: .
J: TRBJ2-1
V: TRBV5-1
DNA: TGCGCCAGCAGCCTAGACCATGAGCAGTTCTTC
CDR3: CASSLDHEQFF

D: .
size: .
J: TRBJ2-6
V: TRBV19
DNA: TGTGCCAGTAGTCCCCACAGGGACTCTGGGGCCAACGTCCTGACTTTC
CDR3: CASSPHRDSGANVLTF